Listed here are 3 T cell receptor beta chains from one sample, sequenced in a study of blood T cell repertoires in COVID-19. Method: immunoSEQ multiplex PCR; TCRdb's copy keeps in-frame clones and lacks some. The sample includes about 59,000 clones, more than 60% of them seen just once. The material sequenced was peripheral blood. All receptors derive from a woman aged 70 to 79 with acute or convalescent COVID-19.

For the CDR3, the DNA is TGTGCCACCAGTGGGTTACGGAGCAATCAGCCCCAGCATTTT. This translates into CATSGLRSNQPQHF. This chain connects TRBV24-1 to TRBJ1-5; D is uncertain. Trimming removed 5 bases from V and 1 base from J, with 8 bases in between. CDR1 is KGHDR and CDR2 is SFDVKD in the germline V gene. CDR3 length: 14 amino acids.

The chain joins TRBV6-1 to TRBJ1-6; the D is unclear. Germline values: CDR1 MNHNS, CDR2 SASEGT. This CDR3 region has 13 residues. V lost 3 bases to trimming and J lost 6 bases, with 6 bases between them. CDR3 in amino acids: CASSDTGNSPLHF. The CDR3 DNA reads as TGTGCCAGCAGTGACACCGGTAATTCACCCCTCCACTTT.

The chain is built from TRBV5-1 and TRBJ2-1; TRBD2 agrees at 10 bases. The CDR3 contains 16 residues. Germline loops: CDR1 SGHRS, CDR2 YFSETQ. The ends lost 3 bases at V and 4 bases at J; junction bases unmatched: 7. The CDR3, as DNA: TGCGCCAGCAGCTGGGGCTCTAGCGGGGGATACAATGAGCAGTTCTTC. Translated, it gives CASSWGSSGGYNEQFF.